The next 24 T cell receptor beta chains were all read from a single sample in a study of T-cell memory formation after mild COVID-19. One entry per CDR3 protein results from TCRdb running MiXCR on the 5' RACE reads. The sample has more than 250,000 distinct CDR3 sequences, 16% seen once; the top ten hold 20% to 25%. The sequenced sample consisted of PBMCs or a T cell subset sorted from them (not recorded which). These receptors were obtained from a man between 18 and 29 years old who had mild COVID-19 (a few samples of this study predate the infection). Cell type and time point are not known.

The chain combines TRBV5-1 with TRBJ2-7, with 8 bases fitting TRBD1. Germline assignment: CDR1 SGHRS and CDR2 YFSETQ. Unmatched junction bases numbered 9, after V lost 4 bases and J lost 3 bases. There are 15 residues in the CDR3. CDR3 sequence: CASSPLDRVHYEQYF. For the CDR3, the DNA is TGCGCCAGCAGCCCACTGGACAGGGTACACTACGAGCAGTACTTC.

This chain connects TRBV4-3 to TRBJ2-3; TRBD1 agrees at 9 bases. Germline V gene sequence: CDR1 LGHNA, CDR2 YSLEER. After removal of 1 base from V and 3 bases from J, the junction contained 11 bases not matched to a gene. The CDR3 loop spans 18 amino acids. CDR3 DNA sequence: TGCGCCAGCAGCCAAGTCTTAACAGGGGGCTGGGGGACAGATACGCAGTATTTT. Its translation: CASSQVLTGGWGTDTQYF.

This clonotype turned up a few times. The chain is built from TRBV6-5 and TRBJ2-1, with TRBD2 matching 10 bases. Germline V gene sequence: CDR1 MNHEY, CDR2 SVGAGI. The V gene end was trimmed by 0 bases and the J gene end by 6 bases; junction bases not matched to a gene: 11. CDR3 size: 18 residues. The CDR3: CASSYSALAGALGNEQFF. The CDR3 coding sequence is TGTGCCAGCAGTTACTCGGCGCTAGCGGGGGCTCTGGGCAATGAGCAGTTCTTC.

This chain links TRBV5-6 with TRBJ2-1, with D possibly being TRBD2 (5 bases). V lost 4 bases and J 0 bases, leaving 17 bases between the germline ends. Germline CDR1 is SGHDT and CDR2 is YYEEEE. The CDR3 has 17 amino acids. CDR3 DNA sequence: TGTGCCAGCAGCCCTCGGACTGCCCTATACTCCTACAATGAGCAGTTCTTC. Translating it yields CASSPRTALYSYNEQFF. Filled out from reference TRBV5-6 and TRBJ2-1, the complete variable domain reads DAGVTQSPTHLIKTRGQQVTLRCSPKSGHDTVSWYQQALGQGPQFIFQYYEEEERQRGNFPDRFSGHQFPNYSSELNVNALLLGDSALYLCASSPRTALYSYNEQFFGPGTRLTVL.

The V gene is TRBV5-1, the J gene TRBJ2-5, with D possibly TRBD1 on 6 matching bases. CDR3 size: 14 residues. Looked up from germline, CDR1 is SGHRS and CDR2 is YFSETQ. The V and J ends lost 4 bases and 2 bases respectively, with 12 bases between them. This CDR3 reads CASSARDNQETQYF. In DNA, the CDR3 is TGCGCCAGCAGCGCACGGGACAATCAAGAGACCCAGTACTTC. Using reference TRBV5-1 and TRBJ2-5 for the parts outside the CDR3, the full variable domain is KAGVTQTPRYLIKTRGQQVTLSCSPISGHRSVSWYQQTPGQGLQFLFEYFSETQRNKGNFPGRFSGRQFSNSRSEMNVSTLELGDSALYLCASSARDNQETQYFGPGTRLLVL.

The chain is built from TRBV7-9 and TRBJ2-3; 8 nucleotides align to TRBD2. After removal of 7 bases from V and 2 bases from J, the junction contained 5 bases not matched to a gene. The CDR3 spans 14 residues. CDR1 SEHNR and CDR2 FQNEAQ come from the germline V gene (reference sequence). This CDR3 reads CASTTSATTDTQYF. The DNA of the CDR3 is TGTGCCAGCACGACTAGCGCAACCACAGATACGCAGTATTTT.

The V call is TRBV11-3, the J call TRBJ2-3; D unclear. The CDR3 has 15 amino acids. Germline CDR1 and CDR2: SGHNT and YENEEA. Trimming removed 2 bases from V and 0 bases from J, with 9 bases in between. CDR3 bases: TGTGCCAGCAGCTTACGAGCCACTAGCACAGATACGCAGTATTTT. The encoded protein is CASSLRATSTDTQYF.

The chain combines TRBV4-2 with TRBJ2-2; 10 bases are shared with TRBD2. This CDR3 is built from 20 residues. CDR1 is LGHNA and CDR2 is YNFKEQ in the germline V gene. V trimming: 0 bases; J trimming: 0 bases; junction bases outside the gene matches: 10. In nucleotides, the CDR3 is TGTGCCAGCAGCCAAGATATGCGGCTAGCGGGGGTCGCGAACACCGGGGAGCTGTTTTTT. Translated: CASSQDMRLAGVANTGELFF.

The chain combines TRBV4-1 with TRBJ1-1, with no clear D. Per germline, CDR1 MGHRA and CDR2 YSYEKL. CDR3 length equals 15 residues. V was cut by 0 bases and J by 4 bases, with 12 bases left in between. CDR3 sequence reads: CASSQERVGGTEAFF. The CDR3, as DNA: TGCGCCAGCAGCCAAGAGAGGGTTGGCGGCACTGAAGCTTTCTTT.

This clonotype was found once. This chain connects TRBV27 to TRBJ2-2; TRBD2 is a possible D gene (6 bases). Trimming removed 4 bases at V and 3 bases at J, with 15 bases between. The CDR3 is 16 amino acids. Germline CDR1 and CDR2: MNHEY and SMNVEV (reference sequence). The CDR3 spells CASSSVEWGDTGELFF. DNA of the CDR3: TGTGCCAGCAGTTCTGTCGAATGGGGGGACACCGGGGAGCTGTTTTTT.

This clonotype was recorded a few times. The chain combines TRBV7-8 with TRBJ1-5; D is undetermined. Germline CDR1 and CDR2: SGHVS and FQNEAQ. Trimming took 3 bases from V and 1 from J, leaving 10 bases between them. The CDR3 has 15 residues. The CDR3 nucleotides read TGTGCCAGCAGCTTTGATGAGAGAAGCAATCAGCCCCAGCATTTT. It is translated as CASSFDERSNQPQHF.

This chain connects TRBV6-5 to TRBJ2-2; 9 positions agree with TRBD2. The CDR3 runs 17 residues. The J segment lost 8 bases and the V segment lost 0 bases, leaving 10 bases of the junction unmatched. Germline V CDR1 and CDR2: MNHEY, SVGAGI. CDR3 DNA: TGTGCCAGCAGTTACTCGGGAGCGGGGGGCGCCCGAGGGGAGCTGTTTTTT. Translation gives CASSYSGAGGARGELFF.

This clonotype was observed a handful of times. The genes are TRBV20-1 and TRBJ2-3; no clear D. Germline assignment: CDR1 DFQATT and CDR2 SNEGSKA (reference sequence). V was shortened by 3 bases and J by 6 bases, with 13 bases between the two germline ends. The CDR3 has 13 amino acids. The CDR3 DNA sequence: TGCAGTGCTAGGCAGCTCTCCGGGGATACGCAGTATTTT. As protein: CSARQLSGDTQYF.

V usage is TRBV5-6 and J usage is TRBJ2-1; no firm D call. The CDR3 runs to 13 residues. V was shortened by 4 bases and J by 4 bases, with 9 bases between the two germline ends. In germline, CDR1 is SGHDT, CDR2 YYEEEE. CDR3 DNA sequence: TGTGCCAGCAGCCTTGACGAGTACAATGAGCAGTTCTTC. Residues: CASSLDEYNEQFF.

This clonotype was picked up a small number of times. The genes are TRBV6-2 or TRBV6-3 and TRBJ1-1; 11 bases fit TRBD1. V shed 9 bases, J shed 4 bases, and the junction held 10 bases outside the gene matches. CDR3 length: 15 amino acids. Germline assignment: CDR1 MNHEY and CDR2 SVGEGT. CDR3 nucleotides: TGTGCCAGTTCATCCGGGACAGGGGGAGGCACTGAAGCTTTCTTT. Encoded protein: CASSSGTGGGTEAFF.

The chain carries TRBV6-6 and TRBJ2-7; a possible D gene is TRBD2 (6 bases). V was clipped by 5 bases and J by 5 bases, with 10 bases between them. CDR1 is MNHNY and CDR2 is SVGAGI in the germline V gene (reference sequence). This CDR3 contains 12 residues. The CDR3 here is CASSPRENEQYV. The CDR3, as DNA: TGTGCCAGCAGTCCTCGGGAGAACGAGCAGTACGTC.

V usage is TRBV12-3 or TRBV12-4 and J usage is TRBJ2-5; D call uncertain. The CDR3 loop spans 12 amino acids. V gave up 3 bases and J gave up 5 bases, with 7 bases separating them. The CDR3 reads CASSLQRETQYF. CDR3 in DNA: TGTGCCAGCAGTTTGCAACGGGAGACCCAGTACTTC.

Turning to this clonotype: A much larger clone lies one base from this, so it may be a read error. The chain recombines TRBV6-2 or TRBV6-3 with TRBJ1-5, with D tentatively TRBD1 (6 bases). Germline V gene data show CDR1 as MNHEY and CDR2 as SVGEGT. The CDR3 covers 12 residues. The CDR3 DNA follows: TGTGCCAGCAGTGACAGGAATCAGCCCCAGAATTTT. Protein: CASSDRNQPQNF.

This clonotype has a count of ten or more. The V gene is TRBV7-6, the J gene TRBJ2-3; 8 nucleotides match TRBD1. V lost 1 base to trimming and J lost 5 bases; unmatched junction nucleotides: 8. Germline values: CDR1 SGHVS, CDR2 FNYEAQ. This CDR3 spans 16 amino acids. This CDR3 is CASSLVGGTGEDTQYF. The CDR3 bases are TGTGCCAGCAGCTTAGTTGGGGGGACAGGCGAAGATACGCAGTATTTT.

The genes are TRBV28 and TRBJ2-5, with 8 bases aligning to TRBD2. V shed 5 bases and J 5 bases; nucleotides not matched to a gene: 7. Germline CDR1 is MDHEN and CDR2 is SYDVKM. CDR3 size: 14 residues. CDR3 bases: TGTGCCAGCAGTACCCCCGGGGGGGCGGAGACCCAGTACTTC. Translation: CASSTPGGAETQYF.

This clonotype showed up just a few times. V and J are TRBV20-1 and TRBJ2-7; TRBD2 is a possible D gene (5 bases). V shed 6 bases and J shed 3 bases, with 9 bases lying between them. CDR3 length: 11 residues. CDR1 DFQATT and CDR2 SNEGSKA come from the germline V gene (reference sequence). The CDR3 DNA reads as TGCAGTGCACCGGGATACTACGAGCAGTACTTC. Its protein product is CSAPGYYEQYF.

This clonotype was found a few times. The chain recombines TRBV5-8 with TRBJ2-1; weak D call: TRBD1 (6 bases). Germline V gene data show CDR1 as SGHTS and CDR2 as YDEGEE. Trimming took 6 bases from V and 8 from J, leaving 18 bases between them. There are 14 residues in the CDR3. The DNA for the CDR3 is TGTGCCAGCACCGGGGCGTGGGGGCCGGATGAGCAGTTCTTC. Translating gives CASTGAWGPDEQFF.

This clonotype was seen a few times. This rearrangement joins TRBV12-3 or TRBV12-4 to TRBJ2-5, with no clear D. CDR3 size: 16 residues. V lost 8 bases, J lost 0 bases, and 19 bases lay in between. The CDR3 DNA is TGTGCCAGCGGGCTCGACCGGAGACCGTACCAAGAGACCCAGTACTTC. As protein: CASGLDRRPYQETQYF.

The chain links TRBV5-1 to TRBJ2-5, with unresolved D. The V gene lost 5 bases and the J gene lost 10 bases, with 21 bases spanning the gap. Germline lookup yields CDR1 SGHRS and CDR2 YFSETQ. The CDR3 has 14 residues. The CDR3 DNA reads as TGCGCCAGCAGACCACTAAGCCCCATGGGTGGCCAGTACTTC. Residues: CASRPLSPMGGQYF.